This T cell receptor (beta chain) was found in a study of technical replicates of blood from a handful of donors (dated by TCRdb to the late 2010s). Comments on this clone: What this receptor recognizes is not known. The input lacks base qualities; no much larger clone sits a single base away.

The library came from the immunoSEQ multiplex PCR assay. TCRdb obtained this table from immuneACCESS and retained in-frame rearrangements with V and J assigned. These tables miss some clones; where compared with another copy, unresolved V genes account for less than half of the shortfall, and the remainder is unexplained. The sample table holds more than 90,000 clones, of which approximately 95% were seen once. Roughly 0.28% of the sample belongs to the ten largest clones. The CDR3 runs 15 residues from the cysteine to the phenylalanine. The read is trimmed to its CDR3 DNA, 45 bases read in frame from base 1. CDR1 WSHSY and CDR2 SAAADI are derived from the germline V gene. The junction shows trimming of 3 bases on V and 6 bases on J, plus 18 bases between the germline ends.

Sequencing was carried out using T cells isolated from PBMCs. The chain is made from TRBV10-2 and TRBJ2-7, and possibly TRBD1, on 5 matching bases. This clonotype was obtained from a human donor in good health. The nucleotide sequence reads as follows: TGCGCCAGCAGTGATTGGGGCGAGACCAGACGCGAGCAGTACTTC. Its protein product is CASSDWGETRREQYF.